This T cell receptor (beta chain) was recovered during a study of blood T cell dynamics during melanoma immunotherapy. Indicated time point: pre-treatment baseline. Profiling relied on immunoSEQ multiplex PCR, and the TCRdb table lists in-frame clones only, not all of them. The table records more than 15,000 clones, roughly four fifths of them present only once. Trimming removed 7 bases from V and 4 bases from J, with 11 bases in between. The germline V gene has CDR1 MNHEY and CDR2 SMNVEV (reference sequence). The CDR3 covers 13 residues. The rearrangement links TRBV27 to TRBJ2-1, with D perhaps TRBD2 (6 bases). The clonotype comes from a human donor with melanoma. Source: blood, taken from a patient treated with checkpoint blockade. The CDR3 protein is CASIRAGYNEQFF. CDR3 bases: TGTGCCAGCATTCGGGCGGGGTACAATGAGCAGTTCTTC.